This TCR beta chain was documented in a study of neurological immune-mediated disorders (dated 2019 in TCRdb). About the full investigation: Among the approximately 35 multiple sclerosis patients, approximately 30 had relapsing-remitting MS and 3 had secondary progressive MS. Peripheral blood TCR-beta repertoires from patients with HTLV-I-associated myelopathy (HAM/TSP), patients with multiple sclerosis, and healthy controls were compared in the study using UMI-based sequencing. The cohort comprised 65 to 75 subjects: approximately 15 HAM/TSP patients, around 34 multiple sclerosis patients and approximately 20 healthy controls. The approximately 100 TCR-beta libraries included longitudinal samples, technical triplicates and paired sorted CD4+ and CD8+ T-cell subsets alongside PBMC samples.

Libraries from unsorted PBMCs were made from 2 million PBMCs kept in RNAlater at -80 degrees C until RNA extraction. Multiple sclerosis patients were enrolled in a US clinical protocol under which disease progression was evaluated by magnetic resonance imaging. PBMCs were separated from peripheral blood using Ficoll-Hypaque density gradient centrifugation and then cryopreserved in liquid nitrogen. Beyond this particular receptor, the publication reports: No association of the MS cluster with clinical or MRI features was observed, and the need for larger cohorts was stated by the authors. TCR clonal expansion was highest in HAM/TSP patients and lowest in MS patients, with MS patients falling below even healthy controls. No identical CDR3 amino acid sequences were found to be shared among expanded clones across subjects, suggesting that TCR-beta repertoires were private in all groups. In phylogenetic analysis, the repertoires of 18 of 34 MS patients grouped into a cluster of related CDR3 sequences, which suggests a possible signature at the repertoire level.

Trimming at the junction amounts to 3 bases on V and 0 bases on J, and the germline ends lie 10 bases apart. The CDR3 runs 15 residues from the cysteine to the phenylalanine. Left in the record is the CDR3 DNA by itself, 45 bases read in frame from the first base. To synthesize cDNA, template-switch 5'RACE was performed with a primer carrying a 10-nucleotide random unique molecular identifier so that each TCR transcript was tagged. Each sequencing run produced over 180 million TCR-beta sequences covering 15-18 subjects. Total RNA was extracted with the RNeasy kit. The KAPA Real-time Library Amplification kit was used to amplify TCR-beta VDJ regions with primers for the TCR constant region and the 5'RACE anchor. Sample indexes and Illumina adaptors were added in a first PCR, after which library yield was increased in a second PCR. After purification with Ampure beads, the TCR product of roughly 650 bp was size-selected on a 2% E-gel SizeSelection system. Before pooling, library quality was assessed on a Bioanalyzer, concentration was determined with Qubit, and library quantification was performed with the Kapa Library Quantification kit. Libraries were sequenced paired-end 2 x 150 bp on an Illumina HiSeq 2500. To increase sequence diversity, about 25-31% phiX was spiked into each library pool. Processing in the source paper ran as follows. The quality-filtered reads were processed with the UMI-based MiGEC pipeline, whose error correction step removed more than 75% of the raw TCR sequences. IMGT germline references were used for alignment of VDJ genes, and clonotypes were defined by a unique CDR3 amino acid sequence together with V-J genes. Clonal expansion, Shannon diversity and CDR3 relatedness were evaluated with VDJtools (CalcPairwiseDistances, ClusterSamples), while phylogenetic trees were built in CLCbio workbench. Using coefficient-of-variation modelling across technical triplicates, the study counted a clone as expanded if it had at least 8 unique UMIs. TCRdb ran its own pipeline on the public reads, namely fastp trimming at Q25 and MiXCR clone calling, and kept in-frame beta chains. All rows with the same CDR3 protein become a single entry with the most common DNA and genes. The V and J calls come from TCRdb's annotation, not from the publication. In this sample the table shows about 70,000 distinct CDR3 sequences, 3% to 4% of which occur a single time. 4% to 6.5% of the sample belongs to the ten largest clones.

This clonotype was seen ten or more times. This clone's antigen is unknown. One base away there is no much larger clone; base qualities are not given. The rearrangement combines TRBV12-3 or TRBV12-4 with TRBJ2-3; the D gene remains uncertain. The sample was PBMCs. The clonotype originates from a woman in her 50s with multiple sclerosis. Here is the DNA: TGTGCCAGCAGTTTTGGTAGGGTAAGCACAGATACGCAGTATTTT. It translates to CASSFGRVSTDTQYF.